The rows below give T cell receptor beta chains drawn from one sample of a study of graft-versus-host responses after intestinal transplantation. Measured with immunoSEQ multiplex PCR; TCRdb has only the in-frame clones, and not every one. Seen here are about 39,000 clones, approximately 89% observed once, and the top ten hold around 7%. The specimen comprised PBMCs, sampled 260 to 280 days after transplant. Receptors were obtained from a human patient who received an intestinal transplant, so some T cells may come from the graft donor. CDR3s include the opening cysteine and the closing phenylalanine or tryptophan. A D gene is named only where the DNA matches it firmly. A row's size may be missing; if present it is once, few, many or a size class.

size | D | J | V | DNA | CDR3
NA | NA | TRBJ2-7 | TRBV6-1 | TGTGCCAGCAGTTCTGACCACGAGCAGTACTTC | CASSSDHEQYF
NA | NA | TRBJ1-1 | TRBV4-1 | TGCGCCAGCAGCCCGGGGGGGAGTGAAGCTTTCTTT | CASSPGGSEAFF
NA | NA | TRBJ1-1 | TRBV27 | TGTGCCAGCAGTCTGGGGGGGAACACTGAAGCTTTCTTT | CASSLGGNTEAFF
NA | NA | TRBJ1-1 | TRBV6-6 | TGTGCCAGCAGTTACGGGGGAGGCACTGAAGCTTTCTTT | CASSYGGGTEAFF
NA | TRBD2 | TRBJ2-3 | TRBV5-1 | TGCGCCAGCAGCAGGGGACTAGCGAGGAGGGTAGATACGCAGTATTTT | CASSRGLARRVDTQYF
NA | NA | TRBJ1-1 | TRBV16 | TGTGCCAGCAGCCTCTACACTATGAACACTGAAGCTTTCTTT | CASSLYTMNTEAFF
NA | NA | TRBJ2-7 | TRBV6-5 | TGTGCCAGCAGTTACGGCAAACCCCCCTACGAGCAGTACTTC | CASSYGKPPYEQYF
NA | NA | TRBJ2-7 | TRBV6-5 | TGTGCCAGCAGTGAACCGGACGCAGACGGCGAGCAGTACTTC | CASSEPDADGEQYF
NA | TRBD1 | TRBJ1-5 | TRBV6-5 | TGTGCCAGCCTCCGGGACAGTAGCAATCAGCCCCAGCATTTT | CASLRDSSNQPQHF
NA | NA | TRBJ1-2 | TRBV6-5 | TGTGCCAGCAGTTACCCCGTTGGGCGGGACTATGGCTACACCTTC | CASSYPVGRDYGYTF
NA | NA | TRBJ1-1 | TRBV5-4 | TGTGCCAGCAGCTTGCGGGGGGTGAACACTGAAGCTTTCTTT | CASSLRGVNTEAFF
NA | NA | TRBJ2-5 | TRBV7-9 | TGTGCCAGCAGCTTAAGACAGCAAGAGACCCAGTACTTC | CASSLRQQETQYF
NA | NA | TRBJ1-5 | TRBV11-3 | TGTGCCAGCAGCCACAGGGCCCGTTATAGCAATCAGCCCCAGCATTTT | CASSHRARYSNQPQHF
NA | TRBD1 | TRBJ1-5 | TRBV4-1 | TGCGCCAGCAGCCGACAGGGGGGCAGCAATCAGCCCCAGCATTTT | CASSRQGGSNQPQHF
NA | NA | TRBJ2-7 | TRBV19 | TGTGCCAGTAGTTTTACGGTCTCCTACGAGCAGTACTTC | CASSFTVSYEQYF
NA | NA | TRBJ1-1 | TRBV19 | TGTGCCAGTAAGGGGGGTGATCGGACTGAAGCTTTCTTT | CASKGGDRTEAFF
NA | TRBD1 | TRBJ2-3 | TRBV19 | TGTGCCAGTAGTGTACAGGGGGCAGATACGCAGTATTTT | CASSVQGADTQYF
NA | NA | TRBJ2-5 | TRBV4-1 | TGCGCCAGCAGCCAAGACAGGGTGGGACCTCTCCAAGAGACCCAGTACTTC | CASSQDRVGPLQETQYF
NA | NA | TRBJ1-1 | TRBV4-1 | TGCGCCAGTGGGGTCGGAAACGAAGCTTTCTTT | CASGVGNEAFF
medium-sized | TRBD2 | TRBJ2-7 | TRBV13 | TGTGCCAGCAGCTTCAAATTAGCGGGCAGCTCCTACGAGCAGTACTTC | CASSFKLAGSSYEQYF
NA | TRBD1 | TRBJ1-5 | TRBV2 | TGTGCCAGCAGGGACAGGGTCCGTAATCAGCCCCAGCATTTT | CASRDRVRNQPQHF
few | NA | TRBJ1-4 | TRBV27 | TGTGCCAGCAGTTTCCCCAAACTGTTTTTT | CASSFPKLFF
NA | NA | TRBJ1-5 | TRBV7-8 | TGTGCCAGCAGCTTAGAAGGCAGCAATCAGCCCCAGCATTTT | CASSLEGSNQPQHF
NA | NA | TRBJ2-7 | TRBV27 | TGTGCCAGCAGTTTAGCGCTCGGGCACGAGCAGTACTTC | CASSLALGHEQYF
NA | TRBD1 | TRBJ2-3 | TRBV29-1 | TGCAGCGTTGCCCCGGGACAGGGCATCGGAGATACGCAGTATTTT | CSVAPGQGIGDTQYF
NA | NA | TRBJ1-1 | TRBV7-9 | TGTGCCAGCAGCTTAGGAGGGCTGAACACTGAAGCTTTCTTT | CASSLGGLNTEAFF
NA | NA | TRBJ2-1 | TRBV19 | TGTGCCAGTAGTATAGGGGGATACAATGAGCAGTTCTTC | CASSIGGYNEQFF
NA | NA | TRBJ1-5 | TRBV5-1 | TGCGCCAGCAGCTTAGGCAGGGATCAGCCCCAGCATTTT | CASSLGRDQPQHF
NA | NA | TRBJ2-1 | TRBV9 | TGTGCCAGCAGCGTACAGGGCCCGGGTGACAATGAGCAGTTCTTC | CASSVQGPGDNEQFF
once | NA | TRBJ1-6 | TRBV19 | TGTGCCAGTAATGCCAGGACAAATTCACCCCTCCACTTT | CASNARTNSPLHF
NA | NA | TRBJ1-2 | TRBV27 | TGTGCCAGCAGTTCCTTGACAGACTATGGCTACACCTTC | CASSSLTDYGYTF
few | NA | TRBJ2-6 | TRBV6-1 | TGTGCCAGCAGTGAAGCGCTGATCTCTGGGGCCAACGTCCTGACTTTC | CASSEALISGANVLTF
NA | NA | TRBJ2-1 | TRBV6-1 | TGTGCCAGCAGTGAACAGGGTAGCCCCTACAATGAGCAGTTCTTC | CASSEQGSPYNEQFF
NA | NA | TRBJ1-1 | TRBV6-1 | TGTGCCATCGGACGGTTGAACACTGAAGCTTTCTTT | CAIGRLNTEAFF
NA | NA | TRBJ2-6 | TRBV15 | TGTGCCACCAGCAGAGATTCGGGGTCTGGGGCCAACGTCCTGACTTTC | CATSRDSGSGANVLTF
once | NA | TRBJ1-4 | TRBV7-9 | TGTGCCAGCAGCTTAGAATGGGGAGAAAAACTGTTTTTT | CASSLEWGEKLFF
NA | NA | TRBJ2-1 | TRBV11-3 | TGTGCCAGCAGCTTAGATTTCCGCCGGACAGTCAGCTCCTACAATGAGCAGTTCTTC | CASSLDFRRTVSSYNEQFF
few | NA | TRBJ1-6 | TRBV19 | TGTGCCAGTAGTTCTGGGAGCTCCTATAATTCACCCCTCCACTTT | CASSSGSSYNSPLHF
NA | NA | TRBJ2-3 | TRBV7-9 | TGTGCCAGCAGCGCCATATTTGGGGAAGATACGCAGTATTTT | CASSAIFGEDTQYF
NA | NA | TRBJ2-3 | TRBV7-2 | TGTGCCAGCAGCGAGGTCCTTAGCACAGATACGCAGTATTTT | CASSEVLSTDTQYF
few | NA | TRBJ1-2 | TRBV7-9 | TGTGCCAGCAGCTTAGGGGGGGCTGCCCGGGCCTACTATGGCTACACCTTC | CASSLGGAARAYYGYTF
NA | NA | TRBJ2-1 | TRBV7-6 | TGTGCCAGCAGCTCCGGACTTACCTCCTACAATGAGCAGTTCTTC | CASSSGLTSYNEQFF
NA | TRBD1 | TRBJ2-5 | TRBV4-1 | TGCGCCAGCAGCCCTACTCGGGACAGCCAAGAGACCCAGTACTTC | CASSPTRDSQETQYF
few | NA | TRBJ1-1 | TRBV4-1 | TGCGCCAGCAGCTGGACGGATAACACTGAAGCTTTCTTT | CASSWTDNTEAFF